These T cell receptor beta chains were read from a single sample in a study of blood T cell repertoires in COVID-19. Here immunoSEQ multiplex PCR was the method, and the copy in TCRdb shows in-frame clones only, minus some. The table shows 180,000 or so clones, with 80% to 90% occurring only once. The specimen was peripheral blood. The source is a woman aged 60-75 years with COVID-19, enrolled during active disease. The CDR3 runs from the conserved cysteine through the conserved F or W. The D gene is left open where the match is weak. Clone sizes are given selectively: once, few, many, or a class where the clone is expanded.

.	TRBV5-1	.	TRBJ1-2	CASSPPGLADGYTF	TGCGCCAGCAGCCCACCCGGACTCGCGGATGGCTACACCTTC
TRBD2	TRBV4-3	once	TRBJ2-7	CASSQELPTSGSFGDYEQYF	TGCGCCAGCAGCCAAGAGCTTCCGACTAGCGGGTCCTTCGGGGATTACGAGCAGTACTTC
.	TRBV28	.	TRBJ2-7	CASSFARVVLYEQYF	TGTGCCAGCAGTTTTGCCAGGGTGGTTCTCTACGAGCAGTACTTC
TRBD1	TRBV11-2	few	TRBJ2-2	CASSLLTGAQVTGELFF	TGTGCCAGCAGCTTATTGACAGGGGCGCAGGTGACCGGGGAGCTGTTTTTT
TRBD1	TRBV19	.	TRBJ1-5	CASSIDLGSGGNQPQHF	TGTGCCAGTAGTATAGATCTTGGGTCAGGGGGTAATCAGCCCCAGCATTTT
.	TRBV5-4	few	TRBJ1-5	CASSLDGGSNQPQHF	TGTGCCAGCAGCTTGGATGGGGGCAGCAATCAGCCCCAGCATTTT
.	TRBV18	.	TRBJ2-7	CASSPPTGLTSYEQYF	TGTGCCAGCTCACCACCGACGGGTCTCACCTCCTACGAGCAGTACTTC
.	TRBV30	.	TRBJ2-4	CAWNRVRGYKNIQYF	TGTGCCTGGAACAGGGTTCGGGGTTACAAAAACATTCAGTACTTC
.	TRBV9	few	TRBJ1-2	CASSPPGRASGDGYTF	TGTGCCAGCAGCCCGCCCGGGAGGGCGTCCGGAGATGGCTACACCTTC
.	TRBV18	.	TRBJ2-7	CASSLSSYEQYF	TGTGCCAGCTCCCTCAGCTCCTACGAGCAGTACTTC
.	TRBV29-1	.	TRBJ2-5	CSVGPSGETQYF	TGCAGCGTTGGACCCAGCGGAGAGACCCAGTACTTC
.	TRBV28	.	TRBJ1-5	CASSQDINPNQPQHF	TGTGCCAGCAGTCAGGACATAAACCCCAATCAGCCCCAGCATTTT
.	TRBV30	.	TRBJ1-2	CAWSGPGNRNGYTF	TGTGCCTGGAGTGGCCCTGGAAACAGAAATGGCTACACCTTC
.	TRBV27	few	TRBJ1-2	CASSLSPTTNYGYTF	TGTGCCAGCAGTCTGAGTCCGACAACTAACTATGGCTACACCTTC
.	TRBV4-2	.	TRBJ2-7	CASSQDLERTYEQYF	TGTGCCAGCAGCCAAGATCTTGAAAGGACTTACGAGCAGTACTTC
TRBD1	TRBV2	.	TRBJ2-7	CASQTGPSYEQYF	TGTGCCAGTCAGACAGGGCCCTCCTACGAGCAGTACTTC
TRBD1	TRBV28	few	TRBJ1-5	CASSTGERVVQPQHF	TGTGCCAGCAGTACAGGGGAGAGGGTGGTCCAGCCCCAGCATTTT
.	TRBV20-1	.	TRBJ1-3	CSARDLDTIYF	TGCAGTGCTAGAGACTTAGACACCATATATTTT
.	TRBV11-3	.	TRBJ2-7	CASSLLPWEQYF	TGTGCCAGCAGCTTACTACCTTGGGAGCAGTACTTC
.	TRBV4-3	once	TRBJ2-7	CASSQDLANYEQYF	TGCGCCAGCAGCCAAGATCTAGCCAACTACGAGCAGTACTTC
.	TRBV6-2/TRBV6-3	.	TRBJ1-1	CASSTQGLGTEAFF	TGTGCCAGCAGTACGCAGGGTCTGGGAACTGAAGCTTTCTTT
.	TRBV30	.	TRBJ1-5	CAWSQIGVTNQPQHF	TGTGCCTGGAGTCAGATCGGGGTAACCAATCAGCCCCAGCATTTT
.	TRBV7-2	.	TRBJ1-3	CASSLGGQSGNTIYF	TGTGCCAGCAGCTTAGGAGGGCAATCCGGGAACACCATATATTTT
.	TRBV30	once	TRBJ2-2	CAWMPDWYGELFF	TGTGCCTGGATGCCCGACTGGTACGGGGAGCTGTTTTTT
.	TRBV19	.	TRBJ2-1	CASSIDPSGSSAYNEQFF	TGTGCCAGTAGTATAGATCCTAGTGGGTCAAGCGCCTACAATGAGCAGTTCTTC
TRBD2	TRBV28	.	TRBJ2-1	CASSLAGERSYNEQFF	TGTGCCAGCAGTTTAGCGGGAGAGAGGTCCTACAATGAGCAGTTCTTC